This T cell receptor beta chain was captured by sequencing in a study of T cell responses to AZD1222 COVID-19 vaccine. Measured with immunoSEQ multiplex PCR; TCRdb has only the in-frame clones, and not every one. The sample has around 77,000 clones, 75% to 90% seen once. V lost 3 bases and J lost 4, with 21 bases in between. The CDR3 covers 18 residues. Germline loops: CDR1 MNHEY, CDR2 SMNVEV (reference sequence). Study-wide results and caveats: In a largely white British group with more females than males, clonal diversity was possibly underestimated. There were repertoire samples only from the period after the peak T cell response. Seropositive status at baseline applied to only a handful of AZD1222 recipients.

As regards this clone: Antigen specificity is unknown.

The source of this sequence is an adult in good health. This chain uses TRBV27 with TRBJ2-2; possibly TRBD1 for D (6 bases). The sample consisted of peripheral blood, taken on day 0 of AZD1222 vaccination. This chain's CDR3 is CASSFESGERLSTGELFF. CDR3 nucleotides: TGTGCCAGCAGTTTCGAGTCAGGGGAGAGGTTGAGCACCGGGGAGCTGTTTTTT.